This T cell receptor beta chain came from a study of T cells in women clearing cervical HPV infection. Study findings and constraints: Combining TCR richness with V gene abundances gave approximately 0.8 AUC. Each sample's T-cell count was unknown, possibly confounding richness.

A word on this clone: What it binds is unknown.

All donors had a single incident cervical HPV16 infection, not prevalent. Profiled with immunoSEQ multiplex PCR; TCRdb holds only in-frame clones, not every one. Recorded for this sample: tens of thousands of clones. Source material: blood buffy coat. The TCR was taken from a woman aged 18 to 75 with a cervical HPV16 infection that either progressed to CIN3+ or cleared (not recorded which).

This CDR3 is CSVARVQDYTF. Partial CDR3 DNA: TGCAGCGTTGCCCGCGTTCAAGAC. The J gene is TRBJ1-2, the V gene TRBV29-1, with D hard to call. The sequence runs out 3 residues before the end of the CDR3; the remainder is reconstructed from the germline J gene. In germline, CDR1 is SQVTM, CDR2 ANQGSEA. The CDR3 contains 11 residues.